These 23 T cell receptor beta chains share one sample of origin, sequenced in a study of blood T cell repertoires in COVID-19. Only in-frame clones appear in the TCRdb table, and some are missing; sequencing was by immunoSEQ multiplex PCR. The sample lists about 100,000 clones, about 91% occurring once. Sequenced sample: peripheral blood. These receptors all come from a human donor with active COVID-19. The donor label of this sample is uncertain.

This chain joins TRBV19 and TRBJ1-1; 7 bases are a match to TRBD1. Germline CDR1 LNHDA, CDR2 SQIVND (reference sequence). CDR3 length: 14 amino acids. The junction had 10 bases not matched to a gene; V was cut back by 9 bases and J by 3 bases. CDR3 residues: CASRDRIRDTEAFF. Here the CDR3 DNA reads TGTGCCAGCCGGGACAGAATTCGGGACACTGAAGCTTTCTTT.

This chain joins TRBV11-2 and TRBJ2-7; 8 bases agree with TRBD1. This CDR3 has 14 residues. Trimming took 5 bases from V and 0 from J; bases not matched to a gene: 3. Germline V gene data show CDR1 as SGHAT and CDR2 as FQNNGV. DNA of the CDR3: TGTGCCAGCAGCCGGACAGGGACCTCCTACGAGCAGTACTTC. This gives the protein CASSRTGTSYEQYF.

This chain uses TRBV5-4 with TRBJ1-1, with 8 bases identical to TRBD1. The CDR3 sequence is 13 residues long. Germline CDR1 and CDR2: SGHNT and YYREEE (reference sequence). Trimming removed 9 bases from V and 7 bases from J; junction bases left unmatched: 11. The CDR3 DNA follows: TGTGCCACCGGTCGGGCCGGGACAGGTGAAGCTTTCTTT. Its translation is CATGRAGTGEAFF.

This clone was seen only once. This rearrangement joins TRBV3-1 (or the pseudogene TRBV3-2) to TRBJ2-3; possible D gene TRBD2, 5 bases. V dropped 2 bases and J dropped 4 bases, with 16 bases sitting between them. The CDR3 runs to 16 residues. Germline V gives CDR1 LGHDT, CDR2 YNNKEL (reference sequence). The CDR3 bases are TGTGCCAGCAGCCAAAGGGTTAGGAGGCGGCCAGATACGCAGTATTTT. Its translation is CASSQRVRRRPDTQYF.

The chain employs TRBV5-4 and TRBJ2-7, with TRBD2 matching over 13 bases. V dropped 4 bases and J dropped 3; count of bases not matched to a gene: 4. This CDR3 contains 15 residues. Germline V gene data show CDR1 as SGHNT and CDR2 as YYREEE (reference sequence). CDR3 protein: CASSPWTSGGYEQYF. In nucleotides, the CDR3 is TGTGCCAGCAGCCCGTGGACTAGCGGGGGCTACGAGCAGTACTTC.

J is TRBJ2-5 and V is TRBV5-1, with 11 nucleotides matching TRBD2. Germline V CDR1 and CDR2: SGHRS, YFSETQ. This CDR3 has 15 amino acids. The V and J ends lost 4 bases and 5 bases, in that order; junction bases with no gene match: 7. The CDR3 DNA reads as TGCGCCAGCAGCCTTCTAGCGGGGGGAGAGGAGACCCAGTACTTC. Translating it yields CASSLLAGGEETQYF.

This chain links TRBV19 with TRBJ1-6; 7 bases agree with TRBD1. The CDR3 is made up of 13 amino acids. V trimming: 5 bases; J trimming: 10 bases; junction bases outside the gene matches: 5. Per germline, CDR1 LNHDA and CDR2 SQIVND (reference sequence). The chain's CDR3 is CASSEGARSPLHF. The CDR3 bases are TGTGCCAGTAGTGAGGGGGCGCGATCACCCCTCCACTTT.

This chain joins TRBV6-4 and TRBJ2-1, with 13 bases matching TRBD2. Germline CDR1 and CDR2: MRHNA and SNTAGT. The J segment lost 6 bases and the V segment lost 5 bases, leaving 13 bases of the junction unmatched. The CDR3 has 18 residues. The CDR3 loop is CASSQLYGLAGDINEQFF. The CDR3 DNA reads TGTGCCAGCAGTCAACTTTATGGACTAGCGGGGGATATCAATGAGCAGTTCTTC.

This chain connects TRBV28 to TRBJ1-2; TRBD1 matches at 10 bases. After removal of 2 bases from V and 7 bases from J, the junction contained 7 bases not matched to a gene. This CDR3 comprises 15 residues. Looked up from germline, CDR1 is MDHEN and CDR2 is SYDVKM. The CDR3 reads CASSLGGTGVFGYTF. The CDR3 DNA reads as TGTGCCAGCAGTTTAGGAGGGACAGGGGTTTTTGGCTACACCTTC.

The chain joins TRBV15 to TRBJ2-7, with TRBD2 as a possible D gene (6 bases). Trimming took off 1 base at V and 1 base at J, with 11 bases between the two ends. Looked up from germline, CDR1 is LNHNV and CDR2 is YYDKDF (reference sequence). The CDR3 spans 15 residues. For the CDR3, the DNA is TGTGCCACCAGCAGAGGCGGGGAGGAGTCCTACGAGCAGTACTTC. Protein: CATSRGGEESYEQYF.

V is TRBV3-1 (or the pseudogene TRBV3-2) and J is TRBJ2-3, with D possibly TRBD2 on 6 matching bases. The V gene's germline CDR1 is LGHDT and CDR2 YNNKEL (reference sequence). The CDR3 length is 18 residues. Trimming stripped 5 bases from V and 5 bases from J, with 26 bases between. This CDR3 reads CASSGPGTLTQAEDTQYF. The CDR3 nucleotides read TGTGCCAGCAGCGGTCCCGGGACTCTAACCCAAGCCGAAGATACGCAGTATTTT.

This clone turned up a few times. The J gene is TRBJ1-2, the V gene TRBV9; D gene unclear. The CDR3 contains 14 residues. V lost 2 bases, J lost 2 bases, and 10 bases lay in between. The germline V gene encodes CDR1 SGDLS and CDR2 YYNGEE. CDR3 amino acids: CASSVSSGNYGYTF. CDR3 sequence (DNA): TGTGCCAGCAGCGTCAGTTCGGGAAACTATGGCTACACCTTC.

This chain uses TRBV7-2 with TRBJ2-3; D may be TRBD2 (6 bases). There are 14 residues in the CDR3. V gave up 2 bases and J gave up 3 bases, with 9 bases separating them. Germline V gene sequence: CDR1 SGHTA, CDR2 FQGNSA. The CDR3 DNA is TGTGCCAGCAGCTTAATAGCGGTTACAGATACGCAGTATTTT. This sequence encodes CASSLIAVTDTQYF.

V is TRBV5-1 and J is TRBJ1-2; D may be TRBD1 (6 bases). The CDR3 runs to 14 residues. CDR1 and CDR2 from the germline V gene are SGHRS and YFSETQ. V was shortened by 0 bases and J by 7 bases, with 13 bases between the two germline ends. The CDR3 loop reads CASSLASGVFGYTF. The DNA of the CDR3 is TGCGCCAGCAGCTTGGCGTCAGGGGTTTTTGGCTACACCTTC. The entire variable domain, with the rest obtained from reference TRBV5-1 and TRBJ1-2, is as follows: KAGVTQTPRYLIKTRGQQVTLSCSPISGHRSVSWYQQTPGQGLQFLFEYFSETQRNKGNFPGRFSGRQFSNSRSEMNVSTLELGDSALYLCASSLASGVFGYTFGSGTRLTVV.

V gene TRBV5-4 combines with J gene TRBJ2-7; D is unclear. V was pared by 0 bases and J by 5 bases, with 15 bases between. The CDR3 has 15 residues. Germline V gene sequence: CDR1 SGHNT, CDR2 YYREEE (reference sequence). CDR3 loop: CASSLELFKFNEQYF. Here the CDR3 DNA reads TGTGCCAGCAGCTTGGAACTCTTTAAATTCAACGAGCAGTACTTC.

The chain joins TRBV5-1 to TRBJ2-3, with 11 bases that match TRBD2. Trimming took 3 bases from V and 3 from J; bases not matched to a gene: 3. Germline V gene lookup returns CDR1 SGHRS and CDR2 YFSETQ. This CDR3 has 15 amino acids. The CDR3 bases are TGCGCCAGCAGCTCCGTAGCGGGGGGGACAGATACGCAGTATTTT. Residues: CASSSVAGGTDTQYF.

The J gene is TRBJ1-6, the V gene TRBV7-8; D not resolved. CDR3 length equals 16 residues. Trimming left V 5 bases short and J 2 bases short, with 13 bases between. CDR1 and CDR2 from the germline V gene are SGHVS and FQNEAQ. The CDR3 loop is CASSHLVQPYNSPLHF. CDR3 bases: TGTGCCAGCAGCCACTTAGTACAGCCCTATAATTCACCCCTCCACTTT.

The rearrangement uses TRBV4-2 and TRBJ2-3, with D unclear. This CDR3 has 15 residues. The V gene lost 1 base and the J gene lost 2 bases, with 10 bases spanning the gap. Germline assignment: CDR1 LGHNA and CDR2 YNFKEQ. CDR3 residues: CASSQGAVDTDTQYF. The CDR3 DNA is TGTGCCAGCAGCCAAGGGGCTGTCGACACAGATACGCAGTATTTT.

The CDR3 nucleotides read TGTGCCAGCAGTAAGACAGGGATCTACGAGCAGTACTTC. It is translated as CASSKTGIYEQYF. The chain links TRBV6-5 to TRBJ2-7; the match to TRBD1 covers 7 bases. Germline CDR1 is MNHEY and CDR2 is SVGAGI. With 5 bases clipped from V and 3 bases from J, the junction kept 4 bases outside the gene matches. The CDR3 spans 13 residues.

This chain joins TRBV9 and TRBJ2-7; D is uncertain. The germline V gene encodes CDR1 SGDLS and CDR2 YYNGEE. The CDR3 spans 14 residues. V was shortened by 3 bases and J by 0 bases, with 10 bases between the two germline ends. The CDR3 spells CASSAATGSYEQYF. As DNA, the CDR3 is TGTGCCAGCAGCGCGGCGACGGGCTCCTACGAGCAGTACTTC.

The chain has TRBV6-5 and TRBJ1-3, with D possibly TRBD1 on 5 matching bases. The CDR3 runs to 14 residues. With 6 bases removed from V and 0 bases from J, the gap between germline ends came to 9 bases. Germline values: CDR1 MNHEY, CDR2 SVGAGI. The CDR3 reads CASRAGGSGNTIYF. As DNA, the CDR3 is TGTGCCAGCAGAGCCGGGGGCTCTGGAAACACCATATATTTT.

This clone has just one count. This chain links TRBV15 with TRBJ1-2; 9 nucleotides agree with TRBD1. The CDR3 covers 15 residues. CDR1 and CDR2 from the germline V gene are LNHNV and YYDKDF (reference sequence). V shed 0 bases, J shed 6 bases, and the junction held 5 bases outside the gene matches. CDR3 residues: CATSREWTGADGYTF. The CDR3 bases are TGTGCCACCAGCAGAGAGTGGACAGGGGCGGATGGCTACACCTTC.

The CDR3 loop is CASSRGTSSYEQYF. CDR3 sequence (DNA): TGTGCCAGCAGTCGCGGGACTAGCTCCTACGAGCAGTACTTC. This chain connects TRBV6-5 to TRBJ2-7; 8 bases line up with TRBD2. Per germline, CDR1 MNHEY and CDR2 SVGAGI. This CDR3 has 14 amino acids. Trimming cost V 5 bases and J 0 bases; bases outside gene matches: 3.